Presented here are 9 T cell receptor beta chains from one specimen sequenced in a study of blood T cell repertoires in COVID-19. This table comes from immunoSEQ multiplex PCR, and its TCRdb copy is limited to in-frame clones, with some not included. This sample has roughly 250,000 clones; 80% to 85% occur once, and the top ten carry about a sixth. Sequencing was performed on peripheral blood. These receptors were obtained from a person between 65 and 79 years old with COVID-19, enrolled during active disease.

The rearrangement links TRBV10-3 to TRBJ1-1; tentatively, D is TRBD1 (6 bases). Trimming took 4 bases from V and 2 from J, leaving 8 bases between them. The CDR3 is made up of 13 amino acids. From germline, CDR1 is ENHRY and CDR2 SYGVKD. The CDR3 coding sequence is TGTGCCATCAGTGGACAGGTTAACACTGAAGCTTTCTTT. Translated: CAISGQVNTEAFF.

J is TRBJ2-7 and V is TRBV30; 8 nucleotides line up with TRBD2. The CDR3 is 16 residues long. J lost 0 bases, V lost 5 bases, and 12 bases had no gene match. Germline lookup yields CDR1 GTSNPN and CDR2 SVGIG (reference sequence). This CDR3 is CAWAGGAGLFSYEQYF. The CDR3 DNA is TGTGCCTGGGCCGGGGGGGCGGGACTGTTCTCCTACGAGCAGTACTTC.

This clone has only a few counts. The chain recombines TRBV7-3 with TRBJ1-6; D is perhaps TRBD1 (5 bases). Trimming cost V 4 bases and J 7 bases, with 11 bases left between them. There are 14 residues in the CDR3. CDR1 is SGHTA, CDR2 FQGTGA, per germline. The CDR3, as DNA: TGTGCCAGCAGCTCGACAGCTCGAAATTCACCCCTCCACTTT. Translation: CASSSTARNSPLHF.

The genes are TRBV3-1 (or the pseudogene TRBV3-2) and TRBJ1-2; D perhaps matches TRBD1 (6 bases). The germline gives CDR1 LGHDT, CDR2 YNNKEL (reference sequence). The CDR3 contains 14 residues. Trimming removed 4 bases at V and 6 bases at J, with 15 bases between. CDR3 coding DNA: TGTGCCAGCAGCCTTAGTGGCAGGGGACATGGCTACACCTTC. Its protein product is CASSLSGRGHGYTF.

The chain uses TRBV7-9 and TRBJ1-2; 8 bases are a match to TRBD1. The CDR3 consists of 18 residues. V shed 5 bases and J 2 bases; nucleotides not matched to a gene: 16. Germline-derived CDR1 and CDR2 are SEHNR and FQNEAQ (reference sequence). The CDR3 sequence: CASSPQVPGTGQNYGYTF. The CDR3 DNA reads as TGTGCCAGCAGCCCCCAGGTCCCCGGGACAGGACAGAACTATGGCTACACCTTC.

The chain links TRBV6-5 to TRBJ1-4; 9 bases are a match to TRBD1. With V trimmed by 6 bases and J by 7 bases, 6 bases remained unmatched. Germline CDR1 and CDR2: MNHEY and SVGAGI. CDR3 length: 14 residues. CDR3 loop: CASRRQGGSEKLFF. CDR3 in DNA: TGTGCCAGCAGAAGACAGGGGGGCAGTGAAAAACTGTTTTTT.

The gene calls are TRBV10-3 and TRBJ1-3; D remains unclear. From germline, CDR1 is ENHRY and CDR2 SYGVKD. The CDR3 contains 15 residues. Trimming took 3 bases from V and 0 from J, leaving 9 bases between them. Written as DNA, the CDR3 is TGTGCCATCAGTGACCGTCCCTCCTCTGGAAACACCATATATTTT. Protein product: CAISDRPSSGNTIYF.

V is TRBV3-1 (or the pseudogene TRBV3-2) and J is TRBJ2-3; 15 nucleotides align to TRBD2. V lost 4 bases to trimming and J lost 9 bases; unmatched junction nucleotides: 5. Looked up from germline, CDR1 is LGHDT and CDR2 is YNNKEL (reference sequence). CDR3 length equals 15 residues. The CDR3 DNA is TGTGCCAGCAGCCCCACGGGACTAGCGGGGGGCACGCAGTATTTT. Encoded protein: CASSPTGLAGGTQYF.

The CDR3 protein is CASSLTPTGGYEQYF. Written as DNA, the CDR3 is TGCGCCAGCAGCTTAACCCCGACAGGGGGCTACGAGCAGTACTTC. The V gene is TRBV5-1, the J gene TRBJ2-7; 9 nucleotides line up with TRBD1. V was pared by 2 bases and J by 3 bases, with 6 bases of the junction left unmatched. Looked up from germline, CDR1 is SGHRS and CDR2 is YFSETQ. This CDR3 is 15 amino acids long.